This T cell receptor beta chain emerged from a study of T-cell memory formation after mild COVID-19. Study-wide results and limits: Clones from the second wave (peaking day 37) had unconfirmed SARS-CoV-2 specificity. CD4/CD8 balance held among clones contracting day 15 to 85, and later expanders leaned CD4+.

The CDR3 extends over 15 amino acids. The germline CDR1 and CDR2 sequences are LGHDT and YNNKEL (reference sequence). V dropped 8 bases and J dropped 1 base, with 16 bases sitting between them. This clonotype was counted between two and nine times. What it recognizes is unknown. One entry per CDR3 protein results from TCRdb running MiXCR on the 5' RACE reads. In the table there are 300,000 to 400,000 distinct CDR3 sequences, roughly 13% of which are singletons. The source material was PBMCs or a T cell subset sorted from them (not recorded which). This receptor was obtained from a man aged 18 to 30 who had mild COVID-19 (a few samples of this study predate the infection). Cell type and time point are not known. V gene TRBV3-1 combines with J gene TRBJ2-3; no reliable D call. The CDR3 DNA reads as TGTGCCAGCGGCCCCAGTCGAACTCGCACAGATACGCAGTATTTT. Translation gives CASGPSRTRTDTQYF.